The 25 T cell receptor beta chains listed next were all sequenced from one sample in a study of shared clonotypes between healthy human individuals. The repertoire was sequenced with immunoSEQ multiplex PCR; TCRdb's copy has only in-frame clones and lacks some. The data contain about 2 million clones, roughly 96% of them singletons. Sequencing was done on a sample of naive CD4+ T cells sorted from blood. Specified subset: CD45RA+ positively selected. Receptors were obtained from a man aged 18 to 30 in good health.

The CDR3 reads CASSESVGTGELFF. The DNA for the CDR3 is TGTGCCAGCAGTGAATCGGTGGGCACCGGGGAGCTGTTTTTT. The V gene is TRBV25-1, the J gene TRBJ2-2, with D unclear. Trimming removed 1 base from V and 4 bases from J, with 7 bases in between. CDR1 and CDR2 from the germline V gene are MGHDK and SYGVNS. The CDR3 runs to 14 residues.

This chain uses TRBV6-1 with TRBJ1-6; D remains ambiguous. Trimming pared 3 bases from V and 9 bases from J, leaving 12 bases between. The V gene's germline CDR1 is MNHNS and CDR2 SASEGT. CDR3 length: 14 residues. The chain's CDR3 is CASSEPGTVSPLHF. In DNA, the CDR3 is TGTGCCAGCAGTGAGCCGGGTACGGTTTCACCCCTCCACTTT.

The CDR3 DNA sequence: TGTGCCACCAGCTGGGGGTTTGAGACCCAGTACTTC. Protein sequence: CATSWGFETQYF. This chain joins TRBV15 and TRBJ2-5; D tentatively fits TRBD1 or TRBD2 (5 bases each). V was shortened by 5 bases and J by 5 bases, with 9 bases between the two germline ends. The CDR3 loop spans 12 amino acids. The germline V gene encodes CDR1 LNHNV and CDR2 YYDKDF (reference sequence).

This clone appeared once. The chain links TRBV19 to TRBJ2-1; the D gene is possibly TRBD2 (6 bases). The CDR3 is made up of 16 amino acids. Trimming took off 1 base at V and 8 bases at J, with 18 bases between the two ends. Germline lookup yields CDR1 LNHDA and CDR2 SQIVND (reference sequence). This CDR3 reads CASSIGPTGAGDEQFF. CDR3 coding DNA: TGTGCCAGTAGTATAGGCCCCACGGGAGCCGGGGATGAGCAGTTCTTC.

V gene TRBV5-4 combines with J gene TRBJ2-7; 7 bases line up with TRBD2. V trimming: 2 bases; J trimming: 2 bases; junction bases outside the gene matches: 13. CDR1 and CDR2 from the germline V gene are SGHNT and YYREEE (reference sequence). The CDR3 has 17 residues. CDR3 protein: CASSFGAGLADPYEQYF. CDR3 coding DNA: TGTGCCAGCAGCTTCGGCGCAGGTCTAGCGGACCCCTACGAGCAGTACTTC.

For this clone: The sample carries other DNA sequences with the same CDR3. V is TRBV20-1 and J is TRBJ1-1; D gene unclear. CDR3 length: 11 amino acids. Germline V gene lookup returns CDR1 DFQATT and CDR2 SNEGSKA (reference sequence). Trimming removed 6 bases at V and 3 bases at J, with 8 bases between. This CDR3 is CSARRDTEAFF. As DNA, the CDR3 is TGCAGTGCCCGTCGGGACACTGAAGCTTTCTTT.

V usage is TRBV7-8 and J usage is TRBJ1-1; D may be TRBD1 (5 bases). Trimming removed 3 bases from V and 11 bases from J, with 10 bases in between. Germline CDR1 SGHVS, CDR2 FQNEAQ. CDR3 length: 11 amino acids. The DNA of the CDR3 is TGTGCCAGCAGCTTCGGGACGGTTGCTTTCTTT. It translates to CASSFGTVAFF.

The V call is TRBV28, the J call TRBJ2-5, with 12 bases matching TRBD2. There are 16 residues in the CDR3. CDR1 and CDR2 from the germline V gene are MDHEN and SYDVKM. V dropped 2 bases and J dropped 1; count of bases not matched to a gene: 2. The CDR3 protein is CASSLKLAGGQETQYF. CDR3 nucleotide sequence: TGTGCCAGCAGTTTAAAACTAGCGGGGGGCCAAGAGACCCAGTACTTC.

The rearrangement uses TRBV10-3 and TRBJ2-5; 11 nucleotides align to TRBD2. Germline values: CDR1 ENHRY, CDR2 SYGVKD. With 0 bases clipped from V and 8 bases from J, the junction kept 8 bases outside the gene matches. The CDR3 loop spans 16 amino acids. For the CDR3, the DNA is TGTGCCATCAGTGAGTCCCAACTAGCGGGAGTAGATACCCAGTACTTC. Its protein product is CAISESQLAGVDTQYF.

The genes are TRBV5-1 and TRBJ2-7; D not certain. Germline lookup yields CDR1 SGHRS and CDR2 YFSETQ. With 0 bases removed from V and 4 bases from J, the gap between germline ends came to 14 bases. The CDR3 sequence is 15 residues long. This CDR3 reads CASSLDGRPGYEQYF. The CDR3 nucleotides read TGCGCCAGCAGCTTGGACGGACGACCAGGTTACGAGCAGTACTTC. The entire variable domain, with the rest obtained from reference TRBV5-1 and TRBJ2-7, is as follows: KAGVTQTPRYLIKTRGQQVTLSCSPISGHRSVSWYQQTPGQGLQFLFEYFSETQRNKGNFPGRFSGRQFSNSRSEMNVSTLELGDSALYLCASSLDGRPGYEQYFGPGTRLTVT.

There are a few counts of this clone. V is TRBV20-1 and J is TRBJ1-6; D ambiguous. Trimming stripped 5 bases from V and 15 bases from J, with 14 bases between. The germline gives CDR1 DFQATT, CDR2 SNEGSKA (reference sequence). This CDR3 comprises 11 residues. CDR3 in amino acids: CSAPRDFLLHF. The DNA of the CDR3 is TGCAGTGCTCCTAGGGATTTTCTCCTCCACTTT.

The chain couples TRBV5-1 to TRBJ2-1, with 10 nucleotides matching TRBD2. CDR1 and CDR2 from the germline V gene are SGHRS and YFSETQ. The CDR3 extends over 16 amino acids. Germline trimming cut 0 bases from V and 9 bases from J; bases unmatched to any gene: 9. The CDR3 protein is CASSLDSGGSYGEQFF. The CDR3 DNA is TGCGCCAGCAGCTTGGATAGCGGGGGGAGCTACGGTGAGCAGTTCTTC.

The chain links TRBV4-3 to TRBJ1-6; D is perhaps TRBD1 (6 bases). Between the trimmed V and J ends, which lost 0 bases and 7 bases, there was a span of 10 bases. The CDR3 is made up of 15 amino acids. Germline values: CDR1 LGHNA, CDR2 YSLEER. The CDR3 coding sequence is TGCGCCAGCAGCCAAGAGGCAGGGGAAAATTCACCCCTCCACTTT. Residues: CASSQEAGENSPLHF.

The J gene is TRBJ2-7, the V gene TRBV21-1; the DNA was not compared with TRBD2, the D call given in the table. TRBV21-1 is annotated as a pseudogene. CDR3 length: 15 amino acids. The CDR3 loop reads CASSKVGEAGGEQYF. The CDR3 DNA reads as TGTGCCAGCAGCAAAGTCGGGGAGGCCGGGGGCGAGCAGTACTTC.

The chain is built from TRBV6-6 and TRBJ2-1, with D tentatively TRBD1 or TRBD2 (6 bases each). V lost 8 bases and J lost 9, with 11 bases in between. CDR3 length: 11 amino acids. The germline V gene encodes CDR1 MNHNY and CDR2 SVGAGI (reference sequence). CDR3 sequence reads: CASSWGAEQFF. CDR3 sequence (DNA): TGTGCCAGCTCATGGGGGGCTGAGCAGTTCTTC.

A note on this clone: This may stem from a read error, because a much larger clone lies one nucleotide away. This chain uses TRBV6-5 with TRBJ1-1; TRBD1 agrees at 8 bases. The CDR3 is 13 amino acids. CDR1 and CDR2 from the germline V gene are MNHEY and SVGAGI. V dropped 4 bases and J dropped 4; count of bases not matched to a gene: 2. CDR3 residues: CASSFTGGTEAFF. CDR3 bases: TGTGCCAGCAGTTTCACAGGGGGCACTGAAGCTTTCTTT.

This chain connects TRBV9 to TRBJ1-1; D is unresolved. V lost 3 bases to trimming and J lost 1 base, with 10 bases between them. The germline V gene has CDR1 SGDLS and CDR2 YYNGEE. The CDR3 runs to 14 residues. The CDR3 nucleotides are TGTGCCAGCAGCGCCCGGTTGGAGAACACTGAAGCTTTCTTT. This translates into CASSARLENTEAFF.

This CDR3 reads CASSSVEGETQYF. The CDR3 DNA sequence: TGTGCCAGCTCGTCCGTAGAGGGGGAGACCCAGTACTTC. The chain employs TRBV18 and TRBJ2-5, with D possibly being TRBD1 or TRBD2 (5 bases each). Germline-derived CDR1 and CDR2 are KGHSH and LQKENI. The CDR3 runs to 13 residues. Trimming stripped 6 bases from V and 5 bases from J, with 13 bases between.

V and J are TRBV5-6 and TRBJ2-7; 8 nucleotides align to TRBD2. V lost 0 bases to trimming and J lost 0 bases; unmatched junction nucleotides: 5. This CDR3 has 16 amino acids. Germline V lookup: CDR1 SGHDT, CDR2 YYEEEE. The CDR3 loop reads CASSLVGRGDSYEQYF. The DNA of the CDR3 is TGTGCCAGCAGCTTGGTGGGGCGGGGGGACTCCTACGAGCAGTACTTC.

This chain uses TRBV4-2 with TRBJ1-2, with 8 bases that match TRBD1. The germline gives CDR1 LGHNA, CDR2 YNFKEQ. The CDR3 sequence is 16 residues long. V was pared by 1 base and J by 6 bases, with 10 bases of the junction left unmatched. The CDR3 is CASSQVWQGAGDGYTF. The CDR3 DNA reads TGTGCCAGCAGCCAAGTATGGCAGGGGGCCGGGGATGGCTACACCTTC.

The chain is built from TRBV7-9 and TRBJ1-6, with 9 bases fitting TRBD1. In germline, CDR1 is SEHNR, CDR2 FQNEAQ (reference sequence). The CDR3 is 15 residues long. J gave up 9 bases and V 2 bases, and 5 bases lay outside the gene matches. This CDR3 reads CASSLSGTGSSPLHF. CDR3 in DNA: TGTGCCAGCAGCTTATCCGGGACAGGGTCTTCACCCCTCCACTTT. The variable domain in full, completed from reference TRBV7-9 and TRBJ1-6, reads DTGVSQNPRHKITKRGQNVTFRCDPISEHNRLYWYRQTLGQGPEFLTYFQNEAQLEKSRLLSDRFSAERPKGSFSTLEIQRTEQGDSAMYLCASSLSGTGSSPLHFGNGTRLTVT.

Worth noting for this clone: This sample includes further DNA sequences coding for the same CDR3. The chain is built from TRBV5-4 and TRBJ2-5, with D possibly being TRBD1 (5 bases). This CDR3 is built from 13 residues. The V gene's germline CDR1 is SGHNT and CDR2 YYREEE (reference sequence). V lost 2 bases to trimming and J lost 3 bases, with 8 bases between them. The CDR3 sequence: CASSFQGEETQYF. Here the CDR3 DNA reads TGTGCCAGCAGCTTCCAAGGGGAAGAGACCCAGTACTTC.

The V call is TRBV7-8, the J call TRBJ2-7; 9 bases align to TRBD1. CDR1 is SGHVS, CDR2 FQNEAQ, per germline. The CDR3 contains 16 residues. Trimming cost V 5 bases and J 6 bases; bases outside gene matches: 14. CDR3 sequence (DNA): TGTGCCAGCAGCCCTAGTCGGGACAGGGTGTATCGCGAGCAGTACTTC. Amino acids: CASSPSRDRVYREQYF.

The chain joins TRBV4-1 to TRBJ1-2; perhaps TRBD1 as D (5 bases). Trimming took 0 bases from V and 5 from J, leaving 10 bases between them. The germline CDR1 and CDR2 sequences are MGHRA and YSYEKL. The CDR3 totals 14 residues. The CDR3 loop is CASSQDEGRYGYTF. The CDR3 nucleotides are TGCGCCAGCAGCCAAGACGAGGGACGGTATGGCTACACCTTC.

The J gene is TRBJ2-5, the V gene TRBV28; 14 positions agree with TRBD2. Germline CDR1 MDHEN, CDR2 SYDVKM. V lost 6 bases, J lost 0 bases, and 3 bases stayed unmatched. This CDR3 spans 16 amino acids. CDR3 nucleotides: TGTGCCAGCAGGCGACTAGCGGGGGGGCACCAAGAGACCCAGTACTTC. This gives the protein CASRRLAGGHQETQYF.